This entry describes one TCR beta chain. Original analysis: It was from reference gene primer amplification that nucleated cell counts were estimated. Only in-frame clones appear in the TCRdb table, and some are missing; sequencing was by immunoSEQ multiplex PCR. V and J calls and clone size are those listed in that table; D and trimming were worked out from the DNA. The table records 35,000 to 50,000 clones, 80% to 90% of them present only once. The data stem from a study of blood T cell repertoires in COVID-19. Study overall: From the United States, Italy and Spain came samples of acute and convalescent COVID-19. Sample material is recorded as cDNA or gDNA derived from T cells, B-cell-depleted T cells, or PBMCs.

J was trimmed by 0 bases and V by 4 bases; bases with no gene match: 4. CDR1 and CDR2 from the germline V gene are ENHRY and SYGVKD. The CDR3 consists of 16 residues. Sequencing was carried out using peripheral blood. V usage is TRBV10-3 and J usage is TRBJ1-2, with 11 positions matching TRBD1. This TCR was recovered from a human donor in a cohort sampled during active COVID-19. The CDR3 coding sequence is TGTGCCATCAGTGTAGCGGGACAGGGGGCTAACTATGGCTACACCTTC. It codes for CAISVAGQGANYGYTF.